The clone carrying this TCR beta chain was counted once. The sample comes from a study of blood T cell repertoires in COVID-19. Turning to the study itself: The analysed material was cDNA or gDNA that came from T cells, B-cell-depleted T cells, or PBMCs.

In the authors' methods: Reference gene primer amplification gave nucleated cell count estimates. Profiling relied on immunoSEQ multiplex PCR, and the TCRdb table lists in-frame clones only, not all of them. V, J and clone size are taken as reported in that table, and D and trimming were inferred from the DNA itself. The sample records 200,000 to 250,000 clones, around 84% being singletons. This CDR3 contains 17 residues. After removal of 5 bases from V and 1 base from J, the junction contained 14 bases not matched to a gene. CDR1 SGHTA and CDR2 FQGTGA come from the germline V gene. The chain links TRBV7-3 to TRBJ2-7, with 7 bases fitting TRBD2. Sample: peripheral blood. The clonotype was recovered from a woman of 80 years or more with active or convalescent COVID-19. The CDR3 DNA is TGTGCCAGCAGCCTGACCCCTGCTGGCGGGGGTTCCTACGAGCAGTACTTC. Residues: CASSLTPAGGGSYEQYF.